These 7 T cell receptor beta chains were sequenced from one sample in a study of glioma-infiltrating T cells after dendritic cell vaccination. Time point described: after dendritic cell vaccination, including at tumor progression/relapse. The data were produced by immunoSEQ multiplex PCR, yet TCRdb's version contains in-frame clones alone and is incomplete. The repertoire has about 90,000 clones, 75% to 90% of them found once; the top ten carry around 6.5%. The specimen comprised blood, sampled after dendritic cell vaccination. Receptor source: a human donor with glioblastoma.

This chain connects TRBV5-8 to TRBJ1-6, with TRBD1 identical over 8 bases. This CDR3 has 16 amino acids. CDR1 and CDR2 (germline): SGHTS, YDEGEE. J lost 9 bases, V lost 4 bases, and 12 bases had no gene match. The CDR3 nucleotides read TGTGCCAGCAGCCCCTACCTGGCAGGGGGCGCTTCACCCCTCCACTTT. Amino acid sequence: CASSPYLAGGASPLHF.

The chain has TRBV5-8 and TRBJ1-2, with no clear D. The CDR3 loop spans 11 amino acids. Germline V gene data show CDR1 as SGHTS and CDR2 as YDEGEE. V was clipped by 6 bases and J by 4 bases, with 7 bases between them. CDR3 residues: CASTFLYGYTF. The CDR3 nucleotides read TGTGCCAGCACCTTCCTCTATGGCTACACCTTC. Based on the CDR3 plus reference TRBV5-8 and TRBJ1-2, the full variable domain is EAGVTQSPTHLIKTRGQQATLRCSPISGHTSVYWYQQALGLGLQFLLWYDEGEERNRGNFPPRFSGRQFPNYSSELNVNALELEDSALYLCASTFLYGYTFGSGTRLTVV.

The J gene is TRBJ2-1, the V gene TRBV4-2, with 9 bases matching TRBD2. The V gene end was trimmed by 0 bases and the J gene end by 5 bases; junction bases not matched to a gene: 5. This CDR3 comprises 16 residues. The germline gives CDR1 LGHNA, CDR2 YNFKEQ. For the CDR3, the DNA is TGTGCCAGCAGCCAAGACGGCGGGGGGGCCCACAATGAGCAGTTCTTC. Translated: CASSQDGGGAHNEQFF.

The V gene is TRBV6-1, the J gene TRBJ1-5; no reliable D call. Germline lookup yields CDR1 MNHNS and CDR2 SASEGT. The CDR3 is 15 amino acids. The V and J ends lost 6 bases and 0 bases respectively, with 12 bases between them. CDR3 in amino acids: CASSAPGGSNQPQHF. The CDR3 DNA reads as TGTGCCAGCAGCGCTCCGGGAGGTAGCAATCAGCCCCAGCATTTT.

This chain uses TRBV11-2 with TRBJ2-2, with TRBD2 identical over 10 bases. With V trimmed by 2 bases and J by 12 bases, 6 bases remained unmatched. Germline V gene data show CDR1 as SGHAT and CDR2 as FQNNGV. The CDR3 extends over 14 amino acids. CDR3 in DNA: TGTGCCAGCAGCTTACGACTAGCGGGTATGAAGCTGTTTTTT. Its translation is CASSLRLAGMKLFF. Full variable domain (rest looked up from reference TRBV11-2 and TRBJ2-2): EAGVAQSPRYKIIEKRQSVAFWCNPISGHATLYWYQQILGQGPKLLIQFQNNGVVDDSQLPKDRFSAERLKGVDSTLKIQPAKLEDSAVYLCASSLRLAGMKLFFGEGSRLTVL.

This sequence joins TRBV19 and TRBJ1-4; the match to TRBD1 covers 7 bases. CDR3 length equals 15 residues. Per the germline V gene, CDR1 is LNHDA and CDR2 is SQIVND (reference sequence). Trimming cost V 4 bases and J 5 bases; bases outside gene matches: 7. CDR3 DNA sequence: TGTGCCAGTAGTACGACAGGGTTGATGAATGAAAAACTGTTTTTT. It codes for CASSTTGLMNEKLFF. Together with reference TRBV19 and TRBJ1-4, the CDR3 gives the full variable domain: DGGITQSPKYLFRKEGQNVTLSCEQNLNHDAMYWYRQDPGQGLRLIYYSQIVNDFQKGDIAEGYSVSREKKESFPLTVTSAQKNPTAFYLCASSTTGLMNEKLFFGSGTQLSVL.

The chain recombines TRBV2 with TRBJ2-7; TRBD1 matches at 9 bases. Germline values: CDR1 SNHLY, CDR2 FYNNEI. V shed 4 bases and J 5 bases; nucleotides not matched to a gene: 6. The CDR3 consists of 14 residues. The CDR3: CASSGDREVDEQYF. The CDR3 DNA reads as TGTGCCAGCAGTGGGGACAGGGAGGTTGACGAGCAGTACTTC. The whole variable domain, remainder taken from reference TRBV2 and TRBJ2-7, is EPEVTQTPSHQVTQMGQEVILRCVPISNHLYFYWYRQILGQKVEFLVSFYNNEISEKSEIFDDQFSVERPDGSNFTLKIRSTKLEDSAMYFCASSGDREVDEQYFGPGTRLTVT.